The 19 T cell receptor beta chains given below trace back to one sample, sequenced in a study of cytomegalovirus exposure and HLA in healthy donors. Clones were sequenced by immunoSEQ multiplex PCR, and TCRdb holds only the in-frame ones, with some missing. The data show 80,000 to 100,000 clones, with roughly 87% seen just once and 6.3% held by the top ten. The sequencing sample was made of PBMCs. The receptors here all came from a man aged 18 to 29 in good health and CMV-seropositive.

The chain joins TRBV10-2 to TRBJ1-5; 8 nucleotides match TRBD1. V was pared by 8 bases and J by 4 bases, with 10 bases of the junction left unmatched. Per germline, CDR1 WSHSY and CDR2 SAAADI. CDR3 length equals 15 residues. This chain's CDR3 is CASGRDRGRNQPQHF. CDR3 bases: TGCGCCAGCGGAAGAGACAGGGGACGTAATCAGCCCCAGCATTTT.

V gene TRBV15 combines with J gene TRBJ2-2; the D gene is possibly TRBD1 (6 bases). CDR3 length: 17 amino acids. Germline V gene sequence: CDR1 LNHNV, CDR2 YYDKDF (reference sequence). V was shortened by 1 base and J by 6 bases, with 18 bases between the two germline ends. CDR3: CATSRAITGSYSGELFF. Here the CDR3 DNA reads TGTGCCACCAGCAGAGCAATAACAGGGAGTTATTCCGGGGAGCTGTTTTTT.

The chain uses TRBV19 and TRBJ1-5; 8 positions agree with TRBD1. This CDR3 comprises 15 residues. Per the germline V gene, CDR1 is LNHDA and CDR2 is SQIVND (reference sequence). V shed 6 bases and J 4 bases; nucleotides not matched to a gene: 8. Written as DNA, the CDR3 is TGTGCCAGTAGCCTTGGACAGGGAGGGAATCAGCCCCAGCATTTT. It is translated as CASSLGQGGNQPQHF.

The chain carries TRBV29-1 and TRBJ2-7; 9 bases align to TRBD1. This CDR3 is 13 amino acids long. Germline V CDR1 and CDR2: SQVTM, ANQGSEA. J was trimmed by 3 bases and V by 4 bases; bases with no gene match: 4. The CDR3 DNA follows: TGCAGCGTTGGTGGACAGGGGAACTACGAGCAGTACTTC. Its protein product is CSVGGQGNYEQYF.

The rearrangement uses TRBV4-3 and TRBJ2-2, with a possible D match to TRBD2 (7 bases). Germline assignment: CDR1 LGHNA and CDR2 YSLEER. The CDR3 length is 17 residues. Trimming left V 3 bases short and J 4 bases short, with 18 bases between. DNA for the CDR3: TGCGCCAGCAGCCAGGGGCTCGGGGGGCTGCCCACCGGGGAGCTGTTTTTT. This codes for CASSQGLGGLPTGELFF.

The chain employs TRBV11-3 and TRBJ2-1; 10 bases line up with TRBD2. This CDR3 contains 18 residues. Germline V gene sequence: CDR1 SGHNT, CDR2 YENEEA. J gave up 8 bases and V 0 bases, and 13 bases lay outside the gene matches. This CDR3 reads CASSLEGAGGPPIDEQFF. As DNA, the CDR3 is TGTGCCAGCAGCTTAGAAGGAGCGGGAGGGCCCCCAATCGATGAGCAGTTCTTC.

In the case of this clone: A junction boundary mismatches the germline segment, possibly from a read error. The V call is TRBV7-3, the J call TRBJ2-1; TRBD2 aligns across 10 bases. The V gene's germline CDR1 is SGHTA and CDR2 FQGTGA. The CDR3 extends over 12 amino acids. CDR3 in amino acids: CASSHLAGVTVF. In DNA, the CDR3 is TGTGCCAGCAGCCACCTAGCGGGAGTGACGGTCTTC.

This clone has more than one count but fewer than ten. J is TRBJ1-2 and V is TRBV13; 10 nucleotides line up with TRBD1. The V segment lost 11 bases and the J segment 2 bases; nucleotides outside the gene matches: 8. There are 14 residues in the CDR3. Per the germline V gene, CDR1 is PRHDT and CDR2 is FYEKMQ (reference sequence). CDR3 DNA: TGTGCCGTCACCGCGGGACAGGGGAACTATGGCTACACCTTC. Translated, it gives CAVTAGQGNYGYTF.

The rearrangement joins TRBV4-2 to TRBJ2-3; D not resolved. CDR3 length: 14 amino acids. CDR1 and CDR2 (germline): LGHNA, YNFKEQ. Trimming stripped 4 bases from V and 5 bases from J, with 13 bases between. CDR3 amino acids: CASSRDPAQDTQYF. The CDR3 DNA follows: TGTGCCAGCAGCCGAGACCCAGCGCAAGATACGCAGTATTTT.

This chain joins TRBV28 and TRBJ1-5; D unresolved. This CDR3 contains 16 residues. V was trimmed by 6 bases and J by 5 bases, leaving 20 bases between them. Germline CDR1 and CDR2: MDHEN and SYDVKM. CDR3 nucleotide sequence: TGTGCCAGCAGCCTTATAAGGGAAGGGAGATATCAGCCCCAGCATTTT. It codes for CASSLIREGRYQPQHF.

The chain combines TRBV4-3 with TRBJ2-7; tentatively, D is TRBD2 (6 bases). Germline V gene sequence: CDR1 LGHNA, CDR2 YSLEER. V lost 0 bases, J lost 0 bases, and 12 bases lay in between. The CDR3 has 16 residues. In DNA form, the CDR3 reads TGCGCCAGCAGCCAAGATGCGGCTAGCGACTCCTACGAGCAGTACTTC. This translates into CASSQDAASDSYEQYF.

This clone has a single count. The chain joins TRBV19 to TRBJ2-2; D is ambiguous. In germline, CDR1 is LNHDA, CDR2 SQIVND (reference sequence). This CDR3 spans 16 amino acids. The V end was cut by 4 bases, the J end by 2 bases, with 14 bases between. This CDR3 reads CASSTPQAANTGELFF. The DNA for the CDR3 is TGTGCCAGTAGTACCCCCCAGGCCGCAAACACCGGGGAGCTGTTTTTT.

This chain links TRBV7-2 with TRBJ2-4; tentative D call: TRBD1 (6 bases). The length of the CDR3 is 15 residues. From germline, CDR1 is SGHTA and CDR2 FQGNSA. The ends were cut back, 5 bases at V and 2 bases at J, with 13 bases in the middle. The CDR3 is CASSQLRGTKNIQYF. Written as DNA, the CDR3 is TGTGCCAGCAGCCAACTCAGGGGAACCAAAAACATTCAGTACTTC. The variable domain in full, with the rest retrieved from reference TRBV7-2 and TRBJ2-4, is GAGVSQSPSNKVTEKGKDVELRCDPISGHTALYWYRQSLGQGLEFLIYFQGNSAPDKSGLPSDRFSAERTGGSVSTLTIQRTQQEDSAVYLCASSQLRGTKNIQYFGAGTRLSVL.

This clone was detected only once. The CDR3 loop is CSVEDTGTSSGNTIYF. The CDR3 DNA follows: TGCAGCGTTGAAGATACAGGAACATCCTCTGGAAACACCATATATTTT. This chain uses TRBV29-1 with TRBJ1-3; TRBD1 is a possible D gene (5 bases). Per the germline V gene, CDR1 is SQVTM and CDR2 is ANQGSEA. V lost 0 bases to trimming and J lost 0 bases, with 12 bases between them. This CDR3 spans 16 amino acids. The whole variable domain, remainder taken from reference TRBV29-1 and TRBJ1-3, is SAVISQKPSRDICQRGTSLTIQCQVDSQVTMMFWYRQQPGQSLTLIATANQGSEATYESGFVIDKFPISRPNLTFSTLTVSNMSPEDSSIYLCSVEDTGTSSGNTIYFGEGSWLTVV.

This clone has just one count. This chain connects TRBV28 to TRBJ2-1; TRBD1 aligns across 8 bases. Germline lookup yields CDR1 MDHEN and CDR2 SYDVKM. CDR3 size: 16 residues. With V trimmed by 6 bases and J by 9 bases, 16 bases remained unmatched. CDR3 DNA: TGTGCCAGCAGCCTCCCAGGGGGCTTTCCCTCTGGTGAGCAGTTCTTC. Its translation: CASSLPGGFPSGEQFF.

The V and J genes are TRBV6-1 and TRBJ2-1; 10 positions match TRBD2. CDR1 MNHNS and CDR2 SASEGT come from the germline V gene. The V gene end was trimmed by 5 bases and the J gene end by 9 bases; junction bases not matched to a gene: 10. This CDR3 contains 15 residues. CDR3 sequence: CASSLKASGSVEQFF. The CDR3 coding sequence is TGTGCCAGCAGTCTAAAGGCTAGCGGGAGCGTTGAGCAGTTCTTC.

This clone was seen only once. The rearrangement uses TRBV6-5 and TRBJ1-5; perhaps TRBD1 as D (6 bases). Per germline, CDR1 MNHEY and CDR2 SVGAGI. CDR3 size: 14 residues. The germline V and J ends were trimmed by 7 bases and 2 bases, with 12 bases remaining between them. CDR3 nucleotides: TGTGCCAGCACCCAGGGGATTGGCAATCAGCCCCAGCATTTT. This codes for CASTQGIGNQPQHF.

This clone appeared a few times. V is TRBV4-1 and J is TRBJ2-7, with 7 bases lining up with TRBD1. The V gene end was trimmed by 2 bases and the J gene end by 0 bases; junction bases not matched to a gene: 4. This CDR3 has 15 residues. Per germline, CDR1 MGHRA and CDR2 YSYEKL. The CDR3: CASSQNRGLSYEQYF. The CDR3 DNA reads TGCGCCAGCAGCCAAAACAGGGGCCTCTCCTACGAGCAGTACTTC.

This clone was counted a few times. This chain joins TRBV7-3 and TRBJ1-1; 9 bases fit TRBD1. The CDR3 has 14 residues. From germline, CDR1 is SGHTA and CDR2 FQGTGA. V gave up 5 bases and J gave up 7 bases; unmatched junction bases: 8. CDR3 amino acids: CASSLGLGQGEAFF. CDR3 DNA sequence: TGTGCCAGCAGCCTAGGGCTGGGACAGGGTGAAGCTTTCTTT.